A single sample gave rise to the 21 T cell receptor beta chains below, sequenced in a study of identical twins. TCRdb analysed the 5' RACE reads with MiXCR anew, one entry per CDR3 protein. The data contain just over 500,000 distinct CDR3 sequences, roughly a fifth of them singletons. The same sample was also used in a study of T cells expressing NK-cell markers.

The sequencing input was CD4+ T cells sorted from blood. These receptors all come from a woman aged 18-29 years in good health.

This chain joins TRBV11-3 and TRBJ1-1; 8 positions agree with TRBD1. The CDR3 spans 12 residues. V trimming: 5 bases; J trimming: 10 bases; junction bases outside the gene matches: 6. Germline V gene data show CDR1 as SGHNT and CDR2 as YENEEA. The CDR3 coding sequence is TGTGCCAGCAGCCCAGGGGGCCCAAGAGCTTTCTTT. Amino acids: CASSPGGPRAFF.

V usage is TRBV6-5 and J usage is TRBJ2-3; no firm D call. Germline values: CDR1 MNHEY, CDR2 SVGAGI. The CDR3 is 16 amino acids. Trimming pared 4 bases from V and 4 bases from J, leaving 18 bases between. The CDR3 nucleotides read TGTGCCAGCAGTTTACTGAGGACGGCCGTCCCAGATACGCAGTATTTT. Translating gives CASSLLRTAVPDTQYF.

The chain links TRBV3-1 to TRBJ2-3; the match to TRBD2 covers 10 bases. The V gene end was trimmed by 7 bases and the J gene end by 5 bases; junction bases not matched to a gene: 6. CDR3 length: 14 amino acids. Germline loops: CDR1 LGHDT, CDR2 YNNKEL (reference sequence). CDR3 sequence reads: CASMSGGVLDTQYF. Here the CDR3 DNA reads TGTGCCAGCATGAGCGGGGGGGTGTTAGATACGCAGTATTTT.

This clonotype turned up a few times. Here the CDR3 reads CSVADSPNQPQHF. CDR3 bases: TGCAGCGTTGCTGACAGCCCAAATCAGCCCCAGCATTTT. This chain joins TRBV29-1 and TRBJ1-5, with D perhaps matching TRBD1 (5 bases). Between the trimmed V and J ends, which lost 4 bases and 4 bases, there was a span of 11 bases. CDR3 length equals 13 residues. Germline-derived CDR1 and CDR2 are SQVTM and ANQGSEA.

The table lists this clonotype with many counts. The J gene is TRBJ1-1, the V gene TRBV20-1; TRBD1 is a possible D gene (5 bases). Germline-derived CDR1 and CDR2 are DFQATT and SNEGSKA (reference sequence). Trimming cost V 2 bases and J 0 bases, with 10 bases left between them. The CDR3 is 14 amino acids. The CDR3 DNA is TGCAGTGCTAGACAAGGGACGATGAACACTGAAGCTTTCTTT. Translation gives CSARQGTMNTEAFF.

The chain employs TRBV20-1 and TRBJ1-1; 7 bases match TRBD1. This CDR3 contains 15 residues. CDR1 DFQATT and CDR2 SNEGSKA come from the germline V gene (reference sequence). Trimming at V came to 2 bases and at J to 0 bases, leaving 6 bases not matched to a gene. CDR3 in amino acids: CSARSEQGLNTEAFF. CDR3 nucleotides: TGCAGTGCTAGATCAGAACAGGGGTTGAACACTGAAGCTTTCTTT.

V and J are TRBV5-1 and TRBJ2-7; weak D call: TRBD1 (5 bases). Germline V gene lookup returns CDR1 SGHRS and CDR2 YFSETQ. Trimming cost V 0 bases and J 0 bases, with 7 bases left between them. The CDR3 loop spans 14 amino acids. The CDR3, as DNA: TGCGCCAGCAGCTTGGCGACAGACTCCTACGAGCAGTACTTC. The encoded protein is CASSLATDSYEQYF.

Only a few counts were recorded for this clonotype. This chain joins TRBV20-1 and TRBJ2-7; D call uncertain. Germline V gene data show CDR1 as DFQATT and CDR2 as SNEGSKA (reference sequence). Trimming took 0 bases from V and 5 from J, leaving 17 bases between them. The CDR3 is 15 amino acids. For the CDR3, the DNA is TGCAGTGCTAGAGATCCTGGCGGTCCCCGGGACGAGCAGTACTTC. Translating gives CSARDPGGPRDEQYF.

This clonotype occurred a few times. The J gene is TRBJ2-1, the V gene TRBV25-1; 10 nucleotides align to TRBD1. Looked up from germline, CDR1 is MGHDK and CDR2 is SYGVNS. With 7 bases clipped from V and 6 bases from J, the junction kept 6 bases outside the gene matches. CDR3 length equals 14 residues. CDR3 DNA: TGTGCCAGCAAGGGACAGGGGATGTCCAATGAGCAGTTCTTC. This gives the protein CASKGQGMSNEQFF.

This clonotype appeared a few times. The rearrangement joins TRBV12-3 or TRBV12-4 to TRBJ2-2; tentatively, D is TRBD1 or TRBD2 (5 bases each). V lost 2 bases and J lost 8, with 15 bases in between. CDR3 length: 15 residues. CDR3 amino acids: CASSLHVFGAGELFF. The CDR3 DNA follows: TGTGCCAGCAGTTTACATGTATTCGGGGCAGGGGAGCTGTTTTTT.

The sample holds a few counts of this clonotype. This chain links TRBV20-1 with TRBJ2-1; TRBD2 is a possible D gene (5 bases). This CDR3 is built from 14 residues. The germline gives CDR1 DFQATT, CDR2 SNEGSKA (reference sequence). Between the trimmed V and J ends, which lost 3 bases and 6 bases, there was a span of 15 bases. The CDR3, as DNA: TGCAGTGCTAGTCCTACTAGAACCCGCAATGAGCAGTTCTTC. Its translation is CSASPTRTRNEQFF.

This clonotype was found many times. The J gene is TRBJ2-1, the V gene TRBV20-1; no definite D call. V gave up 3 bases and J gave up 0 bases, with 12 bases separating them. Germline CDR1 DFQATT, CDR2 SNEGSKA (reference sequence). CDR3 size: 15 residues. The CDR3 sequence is CSARKLSSSYNEQFF. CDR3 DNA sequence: TGCAGTGCTAGGAAGCTGAGTAGCTCCTACAATGAGCAGTTCTTC.

The CDR3 nucleotides read TGTGCCAGCAGCTTAACGAGAAATGAGCAGTTCTTC. It specifies CASSLTRNEQFF. This chain links TRBV7-2 with TRBJ2-1; D remains unclear. The germline V gene encodes CDR1 SGHTA and CDR2 FQGNSA. Trimming left V 2 bases short and J 7 bases short, with 6 bases between. The CDR3 covers 12 residues.

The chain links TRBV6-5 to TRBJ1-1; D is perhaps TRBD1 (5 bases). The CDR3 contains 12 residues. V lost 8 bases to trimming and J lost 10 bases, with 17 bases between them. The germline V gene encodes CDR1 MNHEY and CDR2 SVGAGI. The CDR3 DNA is TGTGCCAGCTCCAAGGGTCAGGGCCGAGCTTTCTTT. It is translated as CASSKGQGRAFF.

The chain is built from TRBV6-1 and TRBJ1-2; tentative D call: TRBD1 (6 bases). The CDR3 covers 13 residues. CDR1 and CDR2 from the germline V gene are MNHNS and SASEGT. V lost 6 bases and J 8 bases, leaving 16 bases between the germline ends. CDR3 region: CASSPDRMRGYTF. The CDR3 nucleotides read TGTGCCAGCAGCCCGGACAGAATGAGGGGCTACACCTTC.

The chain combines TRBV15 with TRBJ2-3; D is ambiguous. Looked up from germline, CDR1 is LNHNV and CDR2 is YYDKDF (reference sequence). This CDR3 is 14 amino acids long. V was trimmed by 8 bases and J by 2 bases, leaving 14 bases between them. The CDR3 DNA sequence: TGTGCCACCCACCAGCGCCATAACACAGATACGCAGTATTTT. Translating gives CATHQRHNTDTQYF.

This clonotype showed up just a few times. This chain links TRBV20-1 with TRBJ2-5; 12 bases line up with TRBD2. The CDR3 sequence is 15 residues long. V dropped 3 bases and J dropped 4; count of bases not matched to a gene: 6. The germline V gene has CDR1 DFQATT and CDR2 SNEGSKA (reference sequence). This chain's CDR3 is CSASPWTSGVETQYF. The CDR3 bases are TGCAGTGCTAGTCCCTGGACTAGCGGGGTAGAGACCCAGTACTTC.

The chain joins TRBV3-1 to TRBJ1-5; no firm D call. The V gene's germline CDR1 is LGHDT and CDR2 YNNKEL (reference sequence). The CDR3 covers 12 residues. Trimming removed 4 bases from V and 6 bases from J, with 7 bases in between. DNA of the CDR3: TGTGCCAGCAGCCGAGGTGGTCAGCCCCAGCATTTT. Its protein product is CASSRGGQPQHF.

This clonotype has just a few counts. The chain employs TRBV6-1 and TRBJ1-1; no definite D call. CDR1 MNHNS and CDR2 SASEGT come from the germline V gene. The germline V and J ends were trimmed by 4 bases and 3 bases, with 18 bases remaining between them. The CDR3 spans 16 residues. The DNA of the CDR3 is TGTGCCAGCAGTGCAGGCCGGAATGTTTACGACACTGAAGCTTTCTTT. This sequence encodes CASSAGRNVYDTEAFF.

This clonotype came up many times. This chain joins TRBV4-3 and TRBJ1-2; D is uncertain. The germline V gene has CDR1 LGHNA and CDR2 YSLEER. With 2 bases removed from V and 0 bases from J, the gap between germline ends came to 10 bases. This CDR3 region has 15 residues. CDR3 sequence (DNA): TGCGCCAGCAGCCAACGTGTTTCGGCTAACTATGGCTACACCTTC. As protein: CASSQRVSANYGYTF.

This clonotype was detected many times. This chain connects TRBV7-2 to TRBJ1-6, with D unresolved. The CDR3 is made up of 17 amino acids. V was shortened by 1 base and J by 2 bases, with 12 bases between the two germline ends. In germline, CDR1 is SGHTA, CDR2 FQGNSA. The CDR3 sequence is CASSLGVTAAYNSPLHF. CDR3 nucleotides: TGTGCCAGCAGCTTAGGGGTCACGGCCGCCTATAATTCACCCCTCCACTTT.